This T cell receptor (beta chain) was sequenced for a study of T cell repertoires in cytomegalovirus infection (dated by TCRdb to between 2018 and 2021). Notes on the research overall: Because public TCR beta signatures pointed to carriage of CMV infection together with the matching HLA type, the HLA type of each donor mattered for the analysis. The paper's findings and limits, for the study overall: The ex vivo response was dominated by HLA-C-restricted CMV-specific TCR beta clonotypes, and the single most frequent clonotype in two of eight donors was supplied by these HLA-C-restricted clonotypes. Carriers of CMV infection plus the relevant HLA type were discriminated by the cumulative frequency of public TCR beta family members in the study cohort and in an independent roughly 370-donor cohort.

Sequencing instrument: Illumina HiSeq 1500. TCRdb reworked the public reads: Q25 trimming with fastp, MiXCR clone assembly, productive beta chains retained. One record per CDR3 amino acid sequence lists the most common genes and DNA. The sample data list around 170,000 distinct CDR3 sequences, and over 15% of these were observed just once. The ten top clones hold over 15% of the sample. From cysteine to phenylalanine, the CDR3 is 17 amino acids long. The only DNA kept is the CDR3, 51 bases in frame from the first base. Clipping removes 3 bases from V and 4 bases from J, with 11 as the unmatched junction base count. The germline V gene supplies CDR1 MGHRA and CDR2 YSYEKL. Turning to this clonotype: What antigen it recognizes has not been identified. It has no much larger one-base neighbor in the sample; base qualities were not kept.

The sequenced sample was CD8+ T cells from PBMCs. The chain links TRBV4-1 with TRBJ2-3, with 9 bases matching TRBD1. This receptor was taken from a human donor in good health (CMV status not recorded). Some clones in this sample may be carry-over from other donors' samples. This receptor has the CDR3 CASSHPGTGFFADTQYF. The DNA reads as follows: TGCGCCAGCAGCCACCCCGGGACAGGGTTTTTCGCAGATACGCAGTATTTT.